This TCR beta chain appears in the sequencing data of a study of OX40 agonist ivuxolimab in advanced cancers. Looking at the study overall: Age averaged around 60 years (range roughly 23 to 80), and 82.7% were male.

The timepoints at which blood was sampled were baseline, cycle 4 day 1, and cycle 7 day 1. The CDR3 extends over 15 amino acids. Germline V CDR1 and CDR2: MNHEY, SVGAGI. V was clipped by 2 bases and J by 0 bases, with 10 bases between them. Assay: immunoSEQ multiplex PCR; the TCRdb copy retains only in-frame clones and omits some. The sample yields 63,000 or so clones, around 93% seen once. The V call is TRBV6-5, the J call TRBJ1-1; D remains unclear. This TCR derives from an adult with an advanced solid tumor such as melanoma, head and neck, liver or kidney cancer. This specimen was CD4+ or CD8+ T cells sorted from blood, taken in a trial of the OX40 agonist ivuxolimab. Here the CDR3 reads CASSYGQSMNTEAFF. CDR3 DNA: TGTGCCAGCAGTTACGGCCAGAGCATGAACACTGAAGCTTTCTTT.